This entry lists 13 T cell receptor beta chains sequenced from one sample in a study of blood T cell repertoires in COVID-19. TCRdb keeps only in-frame clones here, not all; method: immunoSEQ multiplex PCR. The table shows more than 350,000 clones, with over 75% occurring only once. The sample consisted of PBMCs or T cells enriched from blood (not recorded which). The receptors here all came from a woman between 18 and 29 years old who had been exposed to COVID-19.

The table lists this clone with a few counts. The V and J genes are TRBV5-4 and TRBJ2-4, with 11 bases identical to TRBD1. There are 17 residues in the CDR3. With 4 bases clipped from V and 7 bases from J, the junction kept 13 bases outside the gene matches. Germline CDR1 and CDR2: SGHNT and YYREEE (reference sequence). As DNA, the CDR3 is TGTGCCAGCAGCGGGCCCGGGACAGGGGGGGCTGGGAACATTCAGTACTTC. Translated: CASSGPGTGGAGNIQYF.

This chain links TRBV21-1 with TRBJ2-7; the table gives TRBD2 as D, unverified against the DNA. TRBV21-1 is classified as a pseudogene. The CDR3 extends over 16 amino acids. The CDR3 is CASSRERWDVTYEQYF. CDR3 coding DNA: TGTGCCAGCAGCAGGGAGCGCTGGGATGTAACCTACGAGCAGTACTTC.

The gene calls are TRBV7-9 and TRBJ2-5, with D maybe TRBD2 (5 bases). Per the germline V gene, CDR1 is SEHNR and CDR2 is FQNEAQ (reference sequence). This CDR3 is built from 14 residues. V was pared by 5 bases and J by 4 bases, with 14 bases between. This CDR3 reads CASSGRGIGETQYF. The CDR3 DNA reads TGTGCCAGCAGCGGCCGGGGTATCGGAGAGACCCAGTACTTC.

This chain connects TRBV25-1 to TRBJ1-5, with a tentative D call TRBD1 (5 bases). The CDR3 sequence is 13 residues long. V lost 2 bases to trimming and J lost 12 bases, with 14 bases between them. CDR1 is MGHDK, CDR2 SYGVNS, per germline. This chain's CDR3 is CASSEGTGGVQHF. In nucleotides, the CDR3 is TGTGCCAGCAGTGAAGGGACGGGGGGAGTCCAGCATTTT.

The CDR3 loop is CASSPQGDLGAYNEQFF. In nucleotides, the CDR3 is TGTGCCAGCAGCCCACAGGGGGATCTGGGGGCCTACAATGAGCAGTTCTTC. The chain uses TRBV11-2 and TRBJ2-1; 8 nucleotides line up with TRBD1. The germline gives CDR1 SGHAT, CDR2 FQNNGV. This CDR3 is built from 17 residues. V dropped 5 bases and J dropped 2; count of bases not matched to a gene: 11.

The rearrangement links TRBV4-2 to TRBJ2-5, with 12 positions matching TRBD2. Germline CDR1 is LGHNA and CDR2 is YNFKEQ. The CDR3 covers 17 residues. Trimming at V came to 4 bases and at J to 1 base, leaving 7 bases not matched to a gene. CDR3 sequence reads: CASSPRTSGTLQETQYF. CDR3 sequence (DNA): TGTGCCAGCAGCCCCCGGACTAGCGGGACCCTCCAAGAGACCCAGTACTTC.

V gene TRBV5-4 combines with J gene TRBJ2-1; TRBD2 agrees at 8 bases. Per the germline V gene, CDR1 is SGHNT and CDR2 is YYREEE (reference sequence). The CDR3 is made up of 15 amino acids. J was trimmed by 6 bases and V by 3 bases; bases with no gene match: 8. CDR3 bases: TGTGCCAGCAGCTACGGGACGGCGGGGGGCAATGAGCAGTTCTTC. It codes for CASSYGTAGGNEQFF.

The chain employs TRBV7-6 and TRBJ2-3, with 9 nucleotides matching TRBD1. The V gene's germline CDR1 is SGHVS and CDR2 FNYEAQ. V lost 2 bases and J lost 4; bases outside the gene matches: 7. The CDR3 contains 16 residues. CDR3 bases: TGTGCCAGCAGCTTACTGGGACAGGGAGGTGCAGATACGCAGTATTTT. Translated: CASSLLGQGGADTQYF.

CDR3 nucleotides: TGTGCCAGCAGTTTAGGAGGCGAGACAGGGGTTACCAATGAGCAGTTCTTC. Protein sequence: CASSLGGETGVTNEQFF. The chain carries TRBV28 and TRBJ2-1; TRBD1 agrees at 8 bases. Germline-derived CDR1 and CDR2 are MDHEN and SYDVKM. The CDR3 loop spans 17 amino acids. V trimming: 2 bases; J trimming: 6 bases; junction bases outside the gene matches: 12.

V and J are TRBV24-1 and TRBJ1-2, with D possibly being TRBD1 (5 bases). In germline, CDR1 is KGHDR, CDR2 SFDVKD. The CDR3 has 14 amino acids. V was shortened by 3 bases and J by 6 bases, with 13 bases between the two germline ends. The CDR3 DNA reads as TGTGCCACCAGTGATCCCGGCAGGGTGGATGGCTACACCTTC. Its protein product is CATSDPGRVDGYTF.

The chain links TRBV18 to TRBJ2-3; 9 bases line up with TRBD2. The CDR3 consists of 17 residues. Trimming at V came to 6 bases and at J to 2 bases, leaving 12 bases not matched to a gene. Germline CDR1 reads KGHSH; CDR2 reads LQKENI. CDR3 coding DNA: TGTGCCAGCTCCGAACTCCCCGGGACTAGCACCACAGATACGCAGTATTTT. Translation: CASSELPGTSTTDTQYF.

In this sample, this clone turned up a few times. This rearrangement joins TRBV29-1 to TRBJ1-2, with 7 nucleotides matching TRBD1. CDR1 SQVTM and CDR2 ANQGSEA come from the germline V gene. J gave up 4 bases and V 3 bases, and 5 bases lay outside the gene matches. The CDR3 covers 13 residues. The chain's CDR3 is CSVDRGKGYGYTF. In nucleotides, the CDR3 is TGCAGCGTTGACAGGGGGAAGGGCTATGGCTACACCTTC.

The chain carries TRBV27 and TRBJ1-5, with a weak D call TRBD1 (5 bases). V was pared by 6 bases and J by 7 bases, with 22 bases between. The CDR3 has 16 amino acids. Germline CDR1 and CDR2: MNHEY and SMNVEV (reference sequence). DNA of the CDR3: TGTGCCAGCAGATCGTCCGCTAGGGGACTTGGACAGCCCCAGCATTTT. Amino acids: CASRSSARGLGQPQHF.